This T cell receptor beta chain derives from a study of blood T cell repertoires in COVID-19. About the research overall: Whether acute or convalescent, the COVID-19 samples came from the United States, Italy and Spain.

Trimming took 3 bases from V and 1 from J, leaving 10 bases between them. This CDR3 is built from 14 residues. Germline lookup yields CDR1 KGHSH and CDR2 LQKENI. Methods used by the authors: Researchers report that nucleated cell counts were estimated from reference gene primer amplification. Produced via immunoSEQ multiplex PCR; TCRdb's table is partial and in-frame only. V and J calls and clone size come straight from that table; D and trimming were deduced from the DNA. This sample has roughly 120,000 clones, with around 84% found just once. The material sequenced was peripheral blood. This chain links TRBV18 with TRBJ2-7; D is possibly TRBD1 (5 bases). This clonotype originated in a man aged 40-49 years with acute or convalescent COVID-19. Here the CDR3 reads CASSPLRQSYEQYF. The DNA for the CDR3 is TGTGCCAGCTCACCTTTGAGACAGTCCTACGAGCAGTACTTC.